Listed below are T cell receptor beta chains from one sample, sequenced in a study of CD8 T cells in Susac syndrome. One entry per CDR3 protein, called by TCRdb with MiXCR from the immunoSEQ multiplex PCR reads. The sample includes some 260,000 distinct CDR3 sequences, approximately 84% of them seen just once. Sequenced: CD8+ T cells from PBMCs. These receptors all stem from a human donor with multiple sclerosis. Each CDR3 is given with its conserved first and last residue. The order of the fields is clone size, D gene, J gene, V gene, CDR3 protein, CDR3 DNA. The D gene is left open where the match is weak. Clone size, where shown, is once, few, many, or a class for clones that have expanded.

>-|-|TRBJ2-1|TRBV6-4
CASSDSFESRANEQFF
TGTGCCAGCAGTGACTCGTTCGAATCCAGGGCCAATGAGCAGTTCTTC
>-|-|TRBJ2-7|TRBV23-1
CASSQFSIGDYEQYF
TGCGCCAGCAGTCAATTCAGCATAGGGGACTACGAGCAGTACTTC
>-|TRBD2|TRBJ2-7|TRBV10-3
CAISDTSGRYEQYF
TGTGCCATCAGTGACACTAGCGGGAGGTACGAGCAGTACTTC
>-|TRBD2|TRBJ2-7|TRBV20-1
CSARDGTSGGYEQYF
TGCAGTGCTAGGGACGGGACTAGCGGTGGTTACGAGCAGTACTTC
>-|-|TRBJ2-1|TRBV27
CASSFGGNINEQFF
TGTGCCAGCAGTTTCGGGGGCAATATCAATGAGCAGTTCTTC
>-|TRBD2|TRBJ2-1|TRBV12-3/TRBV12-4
CASSQGLAFNEQFF
TGTGCCAGCAGCCAAGGACTAGCTTTTAATGAGCAGTTCTTC
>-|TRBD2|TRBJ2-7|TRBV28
CASNLIGTSEIPYEQYF
TGTGCCAGCAACCTCATCGGGACTAGCGAGATTCCCTACGAGCAGTACTTC
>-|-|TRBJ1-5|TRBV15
CATKTGAAGDQPQHF
TGTGCCACCAAAACTGGGGCAGCTGGGGATCAGCCCCAGCATTTT
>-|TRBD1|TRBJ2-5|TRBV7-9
CASSFPVRDRKQETQYF
TGTGCCAGCAGCTTCCCCGTCCGGGACAGAAAGCAAGAGACCCAGTACTTC
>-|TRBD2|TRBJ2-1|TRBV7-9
CASSLVLAGLGYNEQFF
TGTGCCAGCAGCTTAGTGCTAGCGGGATTAGGCTACAATGAGCAGTTCTTC
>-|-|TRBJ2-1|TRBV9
CASSPVRTREQFF
TGTGCCAGCAGCCCTGTGAGGACGAGGGAGCAGTTCTTC
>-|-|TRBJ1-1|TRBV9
CASSVGGRGPEAFF
TGTGCCAGCAGCGTAGGTGGGCGAGGGCCTGAAGCTTTCTTT
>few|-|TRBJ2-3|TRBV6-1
CASSLGLSTDTQYF
TGTGCCAGCAGTTTAGGGTTGAGCACAGATACGCAGTATTTT
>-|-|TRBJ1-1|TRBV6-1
CASSKGRLSTEAFF
TGTGCCAGCTCAAAGGGACGGCTGAGCACTGAAGCTTTCTTT
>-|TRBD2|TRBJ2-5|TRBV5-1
CASSLSIAGEQETQYF
TGCGCCAGCAGCTTGAGTATAGCGGGAGAGCAAGAGACCCAGTACTTC
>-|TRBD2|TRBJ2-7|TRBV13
CASSLGLAGGRSYEQYF
TGTGCCAGCAGCTTGGGACTAGCGGGAGGACGTTCCTACGAGCAGTACTTC
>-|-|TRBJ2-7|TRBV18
CASSPSLRYEQYF
TGTGCCAGCTCTCCCAGCTTACGCTACGAGCAGTACTTC
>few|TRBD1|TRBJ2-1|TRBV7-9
CASSFPLDRANEQFF
TGTGCCAGCAGCTTTCCTTTAGACAGGGCTAATGAGCAGTTCTTC
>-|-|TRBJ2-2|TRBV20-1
CSARDVEGELFF
TGCAGTGCTAGAGATGTGGAGGGTGAGCTGTTTTTT
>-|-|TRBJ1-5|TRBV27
CASSFTGGNQPQHF
TGTGCCAGCAGTTTCACGGGGGGAAATCAGCCCCAGCATTTT
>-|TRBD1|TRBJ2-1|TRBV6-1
CAIYPRDRGTFNEQFF
TGTGCCATCTATCCCCGGGACAGGGGAACTTTCAATGAGCAGTTCTTC
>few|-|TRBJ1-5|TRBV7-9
CASSRGGSNQPQHF
TGTGCCAGCAGCCGCGGGGGTAGCAATCAGCCCCAGCATTTT
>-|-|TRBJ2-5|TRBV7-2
CASSATVYQETQYF
TGTGCCAGCAGCGCGACAGTCTACCAAGAGACCCAGTACTTC
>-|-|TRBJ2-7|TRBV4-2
CASSQMRGEVFFCEQYF
TGTGCCAGCAGCCAAATGAGAGGGGAGGTCTTCTTCTGCGAGCAGTACTTC
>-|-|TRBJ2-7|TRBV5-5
CASSLGEELYEQYF
TGTGCCAGCAGCTTAGGAGAGGAGCTCTACGAGCAGTACTTC
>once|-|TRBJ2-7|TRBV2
CASSEQGITYEQYF
TGTGCCAGCAGTGAGCAGGGGATTACCTACGAGCAGTACTTC
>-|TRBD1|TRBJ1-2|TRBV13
CASSLVAGGYGYTF
TGTGCCAGCAGCTTAGTAGCAGGGGGCTATGGCTACACCTTC
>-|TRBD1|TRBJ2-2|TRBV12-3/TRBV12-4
CASRTGAGGNTGELFF
TGTGCCAGCAGGACAGGGGCAGGGGGGAACACCGGGGAGCTGTTTTTT
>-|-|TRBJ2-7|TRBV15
CATSRVQDPLYEQYF
TGTGCCACCAGCAGAGTGCAGGACCCACTCTACGAGCAGTACTTC
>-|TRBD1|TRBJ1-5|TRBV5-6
CASSSTGEPQHF
TGTGCCAGCAGCTCGACAGGGGAGCCCCAGCATTTT
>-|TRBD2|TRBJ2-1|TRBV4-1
CASSQPLAGVPYNEQFF
TGCGCCAGCAGCCAGCCACTAGCGGGTGTTCCCTACAATGAGCAGTTCTTC
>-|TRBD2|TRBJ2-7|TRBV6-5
CASRPPSGSYEQYF
TGTGCCAGCAGACCGCCGAGCGGGAGCTACGAGCAGTACTTC
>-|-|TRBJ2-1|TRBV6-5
CASGVGFGNEQFF
TGTGCCAGCGGAGTGGGCTTCGGGAATGAGCAGTTCTTC
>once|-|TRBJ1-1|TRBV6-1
CASSEVRNEAFF
TGTGCCAGCAGTGAAGTTCGGAATGAAGCTTTCTTT
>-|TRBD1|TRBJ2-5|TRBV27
CASSLLLGTGVETQYF
TGTGCCAGCAGTTTATTGCTCGGGACAGGGGTAGAGACCCAGTACTTC
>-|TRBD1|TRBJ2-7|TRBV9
CASSSQGVAGEQYF
TGTGCCAGCAGCTCCCAGGGGGTCGCGGGCGAGCAGTACTTC
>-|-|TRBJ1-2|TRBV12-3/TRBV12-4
CASSYPVGPNYGYTF
TGTGCCAGCAGTTATCCTGTTGGCCCTAACTATGGCTACACCTTC
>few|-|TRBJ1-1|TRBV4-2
CASSRYQGDTEAFF
TGTGCCAGCAGCCGGTATCAGGGTGACACTGAAGCTTTCTTT
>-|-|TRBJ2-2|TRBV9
CASSVPGQKGNTGELFF
TGTGCCAGCAGCGTGCCGGGACAAAAGGGGAACACCGGGGAGCTGTTTTTT
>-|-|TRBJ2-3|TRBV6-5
CAVDFDWSTDTQYF
TGTGCCGTAGACTTCGATTGGAGTACAGATACGCAGTATTTT
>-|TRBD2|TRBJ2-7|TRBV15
CATSRLPRGGKSYEQYF
TGTGCCACCAGCAGACTACCCCGGGGGGGCAAGTCCTACGAGCAGTACTTC
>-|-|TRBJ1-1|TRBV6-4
CASSDSWQINTEAFF
TGTGCCAGCAGTGACTCCTGGCAGATCAACACTGAAGCTTTCTTT
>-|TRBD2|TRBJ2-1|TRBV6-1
CASSEVAGRNEQFF
TGTGCCAGCAGTGAAGTAGCGGGAAGGAATGAGCAGTTCTTC
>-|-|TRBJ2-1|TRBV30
CAWSHMGGGGYNEQFF
TGTGCCTGGAGTCATATGGGGGGCGGGGGTTACAATGAGCAGTTCTTC
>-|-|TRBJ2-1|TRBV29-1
CSVENSYNEQFF
TGCAGCGTTGAAAACTCCTACAATGAGCAGTTCTTC
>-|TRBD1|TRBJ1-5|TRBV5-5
CASSLRRQGDLSNQPQHF
TGTGCCAGCAGCTTAAGACGACAGGGGGACCTTAGCAATCAGCCCCAGCATTTT
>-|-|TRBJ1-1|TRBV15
CATSSGDTANTEAFF
TGTGCCACCAGCAGCGGGGACACGGCGAACACTGAAGCTTTCTTT
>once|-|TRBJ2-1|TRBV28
CASRSTVRAEQFF
TGTGCCAGCAGATCGACAGTTCGGGCTGAGCAGTTCTTC
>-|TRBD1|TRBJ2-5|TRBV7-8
CASSQTEGGQGLTQYF
TGTGCCAGCAGCCAGACTGAGGGGGGACAGGGACTTACCCAGTACTTC
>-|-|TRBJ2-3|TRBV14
CASSQEASKADTQYF
TGTGCCAGCAGCCAAGAGGCTAGCAAGGCAGATACGCAGTATTTT
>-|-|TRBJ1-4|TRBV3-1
CASSHGVLGADEKLFF
TGTGCCAGCAGCCATGGCGTCCTAGGGGCCGACGAAAAACTGTTTTTT
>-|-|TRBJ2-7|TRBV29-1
CSVNTGTSYEQYF
TGCAGCGTCAACACCGGGACCTCCTACGAGCAGTACTTC
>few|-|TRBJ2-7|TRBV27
CASSPGRVNYEQYF
TGTGCCAGCAGTCCGGGCAGAGTCAACTACGAGCAGTACTTC
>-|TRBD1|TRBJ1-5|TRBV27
CASNKQGQPQHF
TGTGCCAGCAATAAACAGGGGCAGCCCCAGCATTTT
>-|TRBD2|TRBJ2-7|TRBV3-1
CASSQGREDPYEQYF
TGTGCCAGCAGCCAAGGGCGGGAGGACCCCTACGAGCAGTACTTC
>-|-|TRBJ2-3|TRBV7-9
CASSFARNGDTQYF
TGTGCCAGCAGCTTTGCCCGAAATGGGGATACGCAGTATTTT
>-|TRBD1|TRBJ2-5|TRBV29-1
CSVETLTGVPEETQYF
TGCAGCGTTGAAACCCTCACAGGGGTTCCAGAAGAGACCCAGTACTTC
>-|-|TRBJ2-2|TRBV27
CASRTNTGELFF
TGTGCCAGCAGGACGAACACCGGGGAGCTGTTTTTT
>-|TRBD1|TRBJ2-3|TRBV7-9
CASSWDSSDTQYF
TGTGCCAGCAGCTGGGACAGCTCAGATACGCAGTATTTT
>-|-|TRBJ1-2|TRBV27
CASSPTGSYGYTF
TGTGCCAGCAGTCCCACGGGGAGCTATGGCTACACCTTC